The 29 T cell receptor beta chains below come from one sample, sequenced in a study of blood T cell repertoires in COVID-19. The repertoire was sequenced with immunoSEQ multiplex PCR; TCRdb's copy has only in-frame clones and lacks some. The data show roughly 150,000 clones, approximately 92% seen once. The sequenced sample was peripheral blood. These receptors all stem from a woman aged 40 to 50 with acute or convalescent COVID-19.

The chain combines TRBV5-5 with TRBJ2-1, with D unresolved. Germline assignment: CDR1 SGHKS and CDR2 YYEKEE (reference sequence). V was clipped by 0 bases and J by 2 bases, with 3 bases between them. This CDR3 region has 13 residues. This CDR3 reads CASSLATYNEQFF. Here the CDR3 DNA reads TGTGCCAGCAGCTTGGCTACCTACAATGAGCAGTTCTTC. Full variable domain (rest looked up from reference TRBV5-5 and TRBJ2-1): DAGVTQSPTHLIKTRGQQVTLRCSPISGHKSVSWYQQVLGQGPQFIFQYYEKEERGRGNFPDRFSARQFPNYSSELNVNALLLGDSALYLCASSLATYNEQFFGPGTRLTVL.

The chain is built from TRBV9 and TRBJ2-1, with 12 bases lining up with TRBD2. Germline loops: CDR1 SGDLS, CDR2 YYNGEE. J gave up 13 bases and V 5 bases, and 13 bases lay outside the gene matches. The CDR3 spans 15 residues. CDR3 region: CASSLGLAGTQRQFF. The CDR3 DNA is TGTGCCAGCAGTTTGGGACTAGCGGGCACCCAGCGACAGTTCTTC.

The chain is built from TRBV27 and TRBJ2-2; 9 bases map to TRBD2. CDR3 size: 14 residues. The ends lost 7 bases at V and 7 bases at J; junction bases unmatched: 7. Germline values: CDR1 MNHEY, CDR2 SMNVEV (reference sequence). The CDR3, as DNA: TGTGCCAGCACCGTTGGCGGGGGGGTCGGGGAGCTGTTTTTT. Its protein is CASTVGGGVGELFF.

The chain carries TRBV5-6 and TRBJ1-1; 7 positions agree with TRBD1. Germline V gene sequence: CDR1 SGHDT, CDR2 YYEEEE. V was pared by 0 bases and J by 4 bases, with 6 bases of the junction left unmatched. The CDR3 runs 15 residues. In DNA, the CDR3 is TGTGCCAGCAGCTTGGCAGGAACAGGGGCCACTGAAGCTTTCTTT. This encodes CASSLAGTGATEAFF.

V is TRBV4-2 and J is TRBJ1-3; D gene uncertain. Per the germline V gene, CDR1 is LGHNA and CDR2 is YNFKEQ. The CDR3 is 13 amino acids. Trimming removed 0 bases at V and 6 bases at J, with 6 bases between. This CDR3 is CASSQEVQNTIYF. CDR3 sequence (DNA): TGTGCCAGCAGCCAAGAAGTACAAAACACCATATATTTT.

V gene TRBV2 combines with J gene TRBJ2-7, with 8 bases aligning to TRBD2. Germline V gene sequence: CDR1 SNHLY, CDR2 FYNNEI. Losses at the gene ends were 5 bases for V and 5 bases for J; bases not matched to a gene: 8. The length of the CDR3 is 14 residues. CDR3 region: CASSPPGLGDEQYF. CDR3 DNA: TGTGCCAGCAGTCCCCCGGGACTAGGAGACGAGCAGTACTTC.

The V gene is TRBV29-1, the J gene TRBJ2-2, with D tentatively TRBD1 (6 bases). Trimming cost V 5 bases and J 5 bases, with 15 bases left between them. The length of the CDR3 is 14 residues. Germline CDR1 is SQVTM and CDR2 is ANQGSEA. The CDR3 loop is CSVRGGQSTGELFF. The DNA for the CDR3 is TGCAGCGTTCGTGGGGGCCAGAGTACCGGGGAGCTGTTTTTT.

The chain has TRBV7-6 and TRBJ2-2; D call uncertain. V lost 5 bases and J 3 bases, leaving 13 bases between the germline ends. The CDR3 runs to 15 residues. CDR1 is SGHVS, CDR2 FNYEAQ, per germline. This CDR3 reads CASSPVPFHTGELFF. CDR3 bases: TGTGCCAGCAGCCCGGTCCCCTTCCACACCGGGGAGCTGTTTTTT.

In regard to this clone: Other DNA sequences in this sample translate to the same CDR3. This CDR3 reads CASSIAGSSYNEQFF. The CDR3 region has the DNA TGTGCCAGTAGTATAGCGGGTAGTTCCTACAATGAGCAGTTCTTC. The chain links TRBV19 to TRBJ2-1, with unresolved D. This CDR3 spans 15 amino acids. The germline gives CDR1 LNHDA, CDR2 SQIVND (reference sequence). V shed 1 base and J shed 1 base, with 8 bases lying between them.

This clone was counted between two and nine times. The chain carries TRBV6-5 and TRBJ1-2; D unresolved. CDR3 length: 15 amino acids. Trimming left V 0 bases short and J 8 bases short, with 16 bases between. CDR1 is MNHEY and CDR2 is SVGAGI in the germline V gene. CDR3 residues: CASSYSTDGVRGYTF. The CDR3 DNA is TGTGCCAGCAGTTACTCTACGGACGGGGTACGGGGCTACACCTTC.

This chain connects TRBV19 to TRBJ1-6, with TRBD1 as a possible D gene (6 bases). Germline V gene lookup returns CDR1 LNHDA and CDR2 SQIVND (reference sequence). V gave up 4 bases and J gave up 10 bases, with 8 bases separating them. This CDR3 has 12 residues. The chain's CDR3 is CASSTGESPLHF. DNA of the CDR3: TGTGCCAGTAGTACAGGGGAATCACCCCTCCACTTT.

The chain carries TRBV30 and TRBJ2-1, with D unresolved. The CDR3 runs 10 residues. Between the trimmed V and J ends, which lost 0 bases and 15 bases, there was a span of 9 bases. CDR1 and CDR2 from the germline V gene are GTSNPN and SVGIG (reference sequence). The CDR3 nucleotides read TGTGCCTGGAGTGTATCCCATGTGTTCTTC. Its translation: CAWSVSHVFF.

The chain employs TRBV12-5 and TRBJ2-7, with a possible D match to TRBD1 (6 bases). The V and J ends lost 4 bases and 5 bases respectively, with 21 bases between them. CDR3 length equals 16 residues. The V gene's germline CDR1 is LGHNT and CDR2 FRNRAP. CDR3 bases: TGTGCTAGTGGTTCCTCCGGAACAGGGACAATTAACGAGCAGTACTTC. Translating it yields CASGSSGTGTINEQYF.

The chain uses TRBV10-3 and TRBJ2-3; 9 bases map to TRBD2. The CDR3 runs 16 residues. The V segment lost 6 bases and the J segment 5 bases; nucleotides outside the gene matches: 12. CDR1 and CDR2 (germline): ENHRY, SYGVKD. This CDR3 is CAIRSLAGEFGDTQYF. In DNA, the CDR3 is TGTGCCATCAGATCTTTAGCGGGAGAGTTTGGAGATACGCAGTATTTT.

The chain is built from TRBV19 and TRBJ1-5, with D possibly matching TRBD1 (6 bases). Germline V gives CDR1 LNHDA, CDR2 SQIVND (reference sequence). CDR3 length: 16 residues. V gave up 4 bases and J gave up 2 bases, with 15 bases separating them. The DNA of the CDR3 is TGTGCCAGTAGTACTATGGACAGTTGGGGCAATCAGCCCCAGCATTTT. This gives the protein CASSTMDSWGNQPQHF.

The V gene is TRBV10-3, the J gene TRBJ1-2; possibly TRBD1 for D (6 bases). The CDR3 length is 11 residues. Looked up from germline, CDR1 is ENHRY and CDR2 is SYGVKD. V gave up 10 bases and J gave up 4 bases, with 10 bases separating them. The CDR3 bases are TGTGCCACACGCAGGGGCTATGGCTACACCTTC. As protein: CATRRGYGYTF.

This clone was detected only once. This chain joins TRBV4-2 and TRBJ2-7; the D gene is possibly TRBD1 (5 bases). The V gene's germline CDR1 is LGHNA and CDR2 YNFKEQ. This CDR3 spans 17 amino acids. Trimming pared 0 bases from V and 2 bases from J, leaving 17 bases between. The CDR3 loop is CASSQERARQLAYEQYF. CDR3 DNA: TGTGCCAGCAGCCAAGAAAGGGCTAGACAGTTAGCCTACGAGCAGTACTTC.

The chain uses TRBV19 and TRBJ2-4; D may be TRBD1 (5 bases). Trimming pared 2 bases from V and 6 bases from J, leaving 8 bases between. Per the germline V gene, CDR1 is LNHDA and CDR2 is SQIVND (reference sequence). The length of the CDR3 is 13 residues. CDR3: CASSIKGINIQYF. The DNA for the CDR3 is TGTGCCAGTAGTATAAAGGGGATAAACATTCAGTACTTC. The variable domain in full, completed from reference TRBV19 and TRBJ2-4, reads DGGITQSPKYLFRKEGQNVTLSCEQNLNHDAMYWYRQDPGQGLRLIYYSQIVNDFQKGDIAEGYSVSREKKESFPLTVTSAQKNPTAFYLCASSIKGINIQYFGAGTRLSVL.

This clone was observed a single time. J is TRBJ2-6 and V is TRBV5-1; the D gene is possibly TRBD2 (6 bases). The CDR3 loop spans 17 amino acids. Germline V gives CDR1 SGHRS, CDR2 YFSETQ. Trimming took off 0 bases at V and 0 bases at J, with 10 bases between the two ends. For the CDR3, the DNA is TGCGCCAGCAGCTTGGATGCGCGGGGCTCTGGGGCCAACGTCCTGACTTTC. As protein: CASSLDARGSGANVLTF.

This chain links TRBV6-5 with TRBJ2-1; 8 nucleotides match TRBD2. This CDR3 is built from 13 residues. J lost 10 bases, V lost 5 bases, and 7 bases had no gene match. The germline gives CDR1 MNHEY, CDR2 SVGAGI. CDR3 in amino acids: CASSPGGGVEQFF. The CDR3 region has the DNA TGTGCCAGCAGTCCCGGGGGGGGAGTCGAGCAGTTCTTC.

The gene calls are TRBV7-8 and TRBJ1-1; a weak D match, TRBD1 (6 bases). Trimming pared 5 bases from V and 1 base from J, leaving 14 bases between. Germline-derived CDR1 and CDR2 are SGHVS and FQNEAQ. The CDR3 has 15 amino acids. In DNA form, the CDR3 reads TGTGCCAGCAGCCCGAACAGGGTCCCGAACACTGAAGCTTTCTTT. It is translated as CASSPNRVPNTEAFF. Supplemented by reference TRBV7-8 and TRBJ1-1, the full variable domain reads GAGVSQSPRYKVAKRGQDVALRCDPISGHVSLFWYQQALGQGPEFLTYFQNEAQLDKSGLPSDRFFAERPEGSVSTLKIQRTQQEDSAVYLCASSPNRVPNTEAFFGQGTRLTVV.

The chain employs TRBV7-9 and TRBJ2-1, with 8 nucleotides matching TRBD2. The CDR3 length is 15 residues. J lost 7 bases, V lost 1 base, and 6 bases had no gene match. Germline V CDR1 and CDR2: SEHNR, FQNEAQ (reference sequence). The CDR3 nucleotides read TGTGCCAGCAGCTTAGTATCGGGAGGGGGAAATGAGCAGTTCTTC. Protein product: CASSLVSGGGNEQFF.

The V gene is TRBV28, the J gene TRBJ2-7; 8 bases line up with TRBD1. V trimming: 5 bases; J trimming: 3 bases; junction bases outside the gene matches: 6. Germline assignment: CDR1 MDHEN and CDR2 SYDVKM. The CDR3 loop spans 14 amino acids. This chain's CDR3 is CASSRTGRSYEQYF. The CDR3 DNA reads TGTGCCAGCAGTAGGACAGGGCGAAGCTACGAGCAGTACTTC.

A few counts support this clone. This chain joins TRBV11-3 and TRBJ2-2; no clear D. The V gene's germline CDR1 is SGHNT and CDR2 YENEEA. Trimming pared 3 bases from V and 4 bases from J, leaving 18 bases between. This CDR3 is built from 17 residues. The CDR3 region is CASSLNFLVGTTGELFF. For the CDR3, the DNA is TGTGCCAGCAGCTTGAACTTCCTCGTTGGTACCACCGGGGAGCTGTTTTTT.

The V call is TRBV9, the J call TRBJ2-3, with 10 bases that match TRBD2. The CDR3 contains 15 residues. Germline V gene data show CDR1 as SGDLS and CDR2 as YYNGEE. Trimming removed 4 bases from V and 3 bases from J; junction bases left unmatched: 5. The CDR3 DNA is TGTGCCAGCAGCTATCTAGCGGGAGATACAGATACGCAGTATTTT. It codes for CASSYLAGDTDTQYF.

CDR3 region: CASSLAGVRETQYF. DNA of the CDR3: TGTGCCAGCAGCCTAGCGGGAGTACGAGAGACCCAGTACTTC. The rearrangement uses TRBV28 and TRBJ2-5; 10 nucleotides match TRBD2. There are 14 residues in the CDR3. V dropped 6 bases and J dropped 4; count of bases not matched to a gene: 5. The V gene's germline CDR1 is MDHEN and CDR2 SYDVKM.

The V and J genes are TRBV3-1 (or the pseudogene TRBV3-2) and TRBJ2-5, with 16 bases that match TRBD2. The CDR3 has 20 residues. In germline, CDR1 is LGHDT, CDR2 YNNKEL (reference sequence). Trimming removed 5 bases from V and 5 bases from J; junction bases left unmatched: 17. This chain's CDR3 is CASSTHPRGLAGGIHETQYF. The CDR3 region has the DNA TGTGCCAGCAGCACCCACCCCCGGGGACTAGCGGGAGGGATCCATGAGACCCAGTACTTC.

CDR3 sequence: CAWSVLTVGNTIYF. CDR3 DNA sequence: TGTGCCTGGAGTGTACTAACCGTCGGAAACACCATATATTTT. The V call is TRBV30, the J call TRBJ1-3; D is undetermined. Trimming pared 0 bases from V and 4 bases from J, leaving 10 bases between. This CDR3 comprises 14 residues. Germline CDR1 reads GTSNPN; CDR2 reads SVGIG (reference sequence).

The chain carries TRBV5-1 and TRBJ1-6; 8 nucleotides align to TRBD1. J lost 9 bases, V lost 6 bases, and 5 bases had no gene match. Germline-derived CDR1 and CDR2 are SGHRS and YFSETQ. CDR3 size: 13 residues. CDR3 DNA: TGCGCCAGCACGACAGGGGATCTTTCACCCCTCCACTTT. This codes for CASTTGDLSPLHF.